The 23 T cell receptor beta chains reported below all come from one sample, sequenced in a study of cytomegalovirus exposure and HLA in healthy donors. 13 Jbeta primers and 60 Vbeta primers were used for the PCR. Profiled with immunoSEQ multiplex PCR; TCRdb holds only in-frame clones, not every one. This table has 200,000 or so clones, 75% to 90% appearing once. Sequenced: PBMCs. These TCRs come from a woman between 18 and 29 years old in good health and CMV-seronegative.

The chain has TRBV19 and TRBJ1-5, with 11 bases aligning to TRBD1. CDR3 length: 16 residues. CDR1 and CDR2 (germline): LNHDA, SQIVND (reference sequence). V shed 0 bases, J shed 7 bases, and the junction held 5 bases outside the gene matches. In DNA, the CDR3 is TGTGCCAGTAGTATAGATCTGGGACAGGGGGAACAGCCCCAGCATTTT. Translating it yields CASSIDLGQGEQPQHF. Supplemented by reference TRBV19 and TRBJ1-5, the full variable domain reads DGGITQSPKYLFRKEGQNVTLSCEQNLNHDAMYWYRQDPGQGLRLIYYSQIVNDFQKGDIAEGYSVSREKKESFPLTVTSAQKNPTAFYLCASSIDLGQGEQPQHFGDGTRLSIL.

The chain joins TRBV5-5 to TRBJ2-6; 14 nucleotides agree with TRBD2. From germline, CDR1 is SGHKS and CDR2 YYEKEE (reference sequence). V gave up 6 bases and J gave up 2 bases; unmatched junction bases: 4. The CDR3 contains 17 residues. CDR3 DNA sequence: TGTGCCAGCACCTCGGGACTAGCGGGAGCTGGGGCCAACGTCCTGACTTTC. Amino acids: CASTSGLAGAGANVLTF.

This chain uses TRBV5-1 with TRBJ1-1, with D hard to call. Germline V lookup: CDR1 SGHRS, CDR2 YFSETQ. V lost 4 bases to trimming and J lost 5 bases, with 18 bases between them. This CDR3 spans 15 amino acids. In DNA, the CDR3 is TGCGCCAGCAGCCCCCGAATGGGCGTCGAAACTGAAGCTTTCTTT. The encoded protein is CASSPRMGVETEAFF.

The chain joins TRBV11-3 to TRBJ2-2, with 13 bases that match TRBD2. Trimming removed 5 bases from V and 8 bases from J; junction bases left unmatched: 11. Looked up from germline, CDR1 is SGHNT and CDR2 is YENEEA. The length of the CDR3 is 17 residues. CDR3 loop: CASSPGGLAGSTGELFF. The CDR3 DNA sequence: TGTGCCAGCAGCCCCGGGGGACTAGCGGGAAGTACTGGGGAGCTGTTTTTT.

This CDR3 reads CASSPGANIQYF. In nucleotides, the CDR3 is TGTGCCAGCAGCCCAGGGGCAAACATTCAGTACTTC. V usage is TRBV6-5 and J usage is TRBJ2-4; D is possibly TRBD1 (6 bases). Between the trimmed V and J ends, which lost 6 bases and 6 bases, there was a span of 9 bases. The V gene's germline CDR1 is MNHEY and CDR2 SVGAGI. This CDR3 spans 12 amino acids.

The J gene is TRBJ2-1, the V gene TRBV27; D gene uncertain. There are 14 residues in the CDR3. V lost 4 bases and J lost 2, with 9 bases in between. CDR1 MNHEY and CDR2 SMNVEV come from the germline V gene (reference sequence). The CDR3 loop reads CASSWAGTYNEQFF. The DNA of the CDR3 is TGTGCCAGCAGTTGGGCAGGAACCTACAATGAGCAGTTCTTC.

CDR3 residues: CASSSTDEVDEQFF. DNA for the CDR3: TGTGCCAGCAGCTCTACAGACGAAGTGGATGAGCAGTTCTTC. The chain employs TRBV13 and TRBJ2-1; D call uncertain. The germline CDR1 and CDR2 sequences are PRHDT and FYEKMQ (reference sequence). The CDR3 extends over 14 amino acids. V lost 4 bases and J lost 8, with 15 bases in between.

The gene calls are TRBV20-1 and TRBJ2-5, with TRBD1 matching over 7 bases. CDR1 and CDR2 (germline): DFQATT, SNEGSKA (reference sequence). This CDR3 has 11 amino acids. CDR3 amino acids: CSSDRDETQYF. The CDR3 region has the DNA TGCAGCTCCGACAGGGACGAGACCCAGTACTTC.

The chain joins TRBV6-4 to TRBJ2-5, with 9 bases fitting TRBD1. Germline V lookup: CDR1 MRHNA, CDR2 SNTAGT. There are 14 residues in the CDR3. The V and J ends lost 4 bases and 6 bases, in that order; junction bases with no gene match: 6. The CDR3 is CASSATGTGKTQYF. The CDR3 nucleotides are TGTGCCAGCAGTGCCACCGGGACAGGGAAGACCCAGTACTTC.

V usage is TRBV27 and J usage is TRBJ2-7, with a weak D call TRBD2 (5 bases). The germline V gene has CDR1 MNHEY and CDR2 SMNVEV (reference sequence). The CDR3 is made up of 13 amino acids. V lost 5 bases, J lost 5 bases, and 13 bases lay in between. This CDR3 is CASSLGVLNEQYF. CDR3 bases: TGTGCCAGCAGTCTCGGGGTCTTGAACGAGCAGTACTTC.

V gene TRBV5-1 combines with J gene TRBJ1-1, with no clear D. The CDR3 extends over 14 amino acids. Germline assignment: CDR1 SGHRS and CDR2 YFSETQ. Trimming removed 1 base from V and 4 bases from J, with 11 bases in between. The CDR3 coding sequence is TGCGCCAGCAGCTTGTTGCACCGCGGCACTGAAGCTTTCTTT. It specifies CASSLLHRGTEAFF.

V and J are TRBV27 and TRBJ2-6; D remains unclear. V was cut by 3 bases and J by 0 bases, with 6 bases left in between. CDR1 and CDR2 (germline): MNHEY, SMNVEV (reference sequence). This CDR3 contains 15 residues. For the CDR3, the DNA is TGTGCCAGCAGTTTCCTCAGCTCTGGGGCCAACGTCCTGACTTTC. Translation: CASSFLSSGANVLTF.

The J gene is TRBJ2-2, the V gene TRBV18; possibly TRBD1 for D (6 bases). This CDR3 contains 16 residues. Per the germline V gene, CDR1 is KGHSH and CDR2 is LQKENI. Between the trimmed V and J ends, which lost 3 bases and 2 bases, there was a span of 13 bases. CDR3 DNA: TGTGCCAGCTCACCTCAAACAGGGACCAACACCGGGGAGCTGTTTTTT. Its protein product is CASSPQTGTNTGELFF.

This chain joins TRBV10-3 and TRBJ2-5; the D gene is possibly TRBD1 (5 bases). V gave up 11 bases and J gave up 4 bases, with 14 bases separating them. The CDR3 consists of 12 residues. CDR1 is ENHRY, CDR2 SYGVKD, per germline. CDR3 residues: CAGGAEGETQYF. The CDR3 DNA is TGTGCCGGTGGGGCGGAAGGAGAGACCCAGTACTTC.

The gene calls are TRBV10-3 and TRBJ1-5; no clear D. This CDR3 is 13 amino acids long. V was clipped by 4 bases and J by 4 bases, with 8 bases between them. Germline V gene lookup returns CDR1 ENHRY and CDR2 SYGVKD. CDR3 nucleotide sequence: TGTGCCATCAGTGGCGGGCTAAATCAGCCCCAGCATTTT. It translates to CAISGGLNQPQHF.

The chain recombines TRBV4-1 with TRBJ2-2, with TRBD1 as a possible D gene (6 bases). V dropped 4 bases and J dropped 6 bases, with 21 bases sitting between them. CDR1 MGHRA and CDR2 YSYEKL come from the germline V gene. The CDR3 is made up of 17 amino acids. The CDR3 bases are TGCGCCAGCAGCCTCCAGGGGAAACAAAGGTTGGCCGGGGAGCTGTTTTTT. This encodes CASSLQGKQRLAGELFF.

Comments on this clone: A junction boundary mismatches the germline segment, possibly from a read error. The chain recombines TRBV7-8 with TRBJ1-6; 8 positions match TRBD1. The CDR3 is 17 amino acids. The germline gives CDR1 SGHVS, CDR2 FQNEAQ. CDR3 coding DNA: TGTGCCGGCAGCTTAGATTCAGGGGGCGCTTGGATTTCACCCCTCCACTTT. Amino acids: CAGSLDSGGAWISPLHF.

The chain joins TRBV14 to TRBJ2-2; D remains ambiguous. The CDR3 runs 13 residues. V was shortened by 0 bases and J by 8 bases, with 7 bases between the two germline ends. CDR1 is SGHDN and CDR2 is FVKESK in the germline V gene. CDR3 amino acids: CASSQDGLGELFF. The CDR3 DNA reads as TGTGCCAGCAGCCAAGATGGGCTGGGGGAGCTGTTTTTT.

The chain joins TRBV27 to TRBJ1-1; 8 nucleotides match TRBD1. CDR1 MNHEY and CDR2 SMNVEV come from the germline V gene (reference sequence). V lost 1 base, J lost 1 base, and 2 bases stayed unmatched. The CDR3 runs to 15 residues. DNA for the CDR3: TGTGCCAGCAGTTTATGGACAGGGACGAACACTGAAGCTTTCTTT. This sequence encodes CASSLWTGTNTEAFF.

V and J are TRBV11-2 and TRBJ2-5; D call uncertain. The ends were cut back, 5 bases at V and 7 bases at J, with 17 bases in the middle. Per the germline V gene, CDR1 is SGHAT and CDR2 is FQNNGV. The CDR3 runs to 14 residues. The CDR3: CASSPMASSGTQYF. For the CDR3, the DNA is TGTGCCAGCAGCCCCATGGCCTCCTCGGGGACCCAGTACTTC.

This rearrangement joins TRBV5-4 to TRBJ2-1; a possible D gene is TRBD2 (6 bases). The germline V gene encodes CDR1 SGHNT and CDR2 YYREEE (reference sequence). V lost 2 bases to trimming and J lost 2 bases, with 11 bases between them. The CDR3 is 15 amino acids. The CDR3, as DNA: TGTGCCAGCAGCTTAGGCGGAGGGCCCTACAATGAGCAGTTCTTC. It translates to CASSLGGGPYNEQFF.

J is TRBJ2-5 and V is TRBV29-1; D may be TRBD1 (5 bases). The last part of the DNA fits TRBJ2-7 better; the J call may be wrong. The germline CDR1 and CDR2 sequences are SQVTM and ANQGSEA. The CDR3 spans 16 residues. CDR3 sequence (DNA): TGCAGCGTTGTGCTCTGGACAAGCCTAAAGGGTTACGAGCAGTACTTC. It codes for CSVVLWTSLKGYEQYF.

This rearrangement joins TRBV7-8 to TRBJ2-7; 7 nucleotides agree with TRBD2. CDR1 and CDR2 (germline): SGHVS, FQNEAQ. V gave up 5 bases and J gave up 3 bases; unmatched junction bases: 4. The CDR3 covers 13 residues. The CDR3 DNA is TGTGCCAGCAGCCACGGGGGGTTCTACGAGCAGTACTTC. Its translation: CASSHGGFYEQYF.